These 32 T cell receptor beta chains came from one sample sequenced in a study of shared clonotypes between healthy human individuals. Using immunoSEQ multiplex PCR, the repertoire was profiled, and TCRdb retains in-frame clones only, with some absent. Among around 2,000,000 clones, just under 95% were seen once, and the ten largest hold 1% to 1.3%. Cells designated naive CD8 were CD45RO-negative and were positively selected for CCR7, with terminally differentiated effector memory CD45RA+ cells excluded. Sequencing input: naive CD8+ T cells sorted from blood. These receptors originate from a man aged 18 to 29 in good health.

In DNA form, the CDR3 reads TGCGCCAGCAGCCAGGCTGCTGGGGGCCCCAGAGCTGAAGCTTTCTTT. Its protein is CASSQAAGGPRAEAFF. This sequence joins TRBV4-1 and TRBJ1-1; the D gene is possibly TRBD1 (6 bases). V was pared by 3 bases and J by 6 bases, with 20 bases between. The CDR3 loop spans 16 amino acids. Germline CDR1 reads MGHRA; CDR2 reads YSYEKL.

This sequence joins TRBV28 and TRBJ2-7, with a weak D call TRBD1 (6 bases). This CDR3 is built from 15 residues. Trimming removed 6 bases from V and 0 bases from J, with 15 bases in between. The germline V gene has CDR1 MDHEN and CDR2 SYDVKM. CDR3 in DNA: TGTGCCAGCAGCAAGAGGGGGTCTAGCTCCTACGAGCAGTACTTC. It translates to CASSKRGSSSYEQYF.

The rearrangement joins TRBV5-7 to TRBJ2-2; maybe TRBD1 (7 bases). TRBV5-7 is an open reading frame, and its role is uncertain. Trimming took off 4 bases at V and 0 bases at J, with 19 bases between the two ends. CDR3 size: 18 residues. CDR3 protein: CASSRTLSGGSNTGELFF. The CDR3 nucleotides read TGTGCCAGCAGCAGGACATTATCAGGGGGGTCGAACACCGGGGAGCTGTTTTTT.

This clone came up a few times. V gene TRBV6-6 combines with J gene TRBJ1-5; unclear D gene. V lost 0 bases, J lost 6 bases, and 9 bases lay in between. The germline V gene encodes CDR1 MNHNY and CDR2 SVGAGI (reference sequence). The CDR3 is 14 residues long. The DNA for the CDR3 is TGTGCCAGCAGTTACTCAAATGTTGGTCAGCCCCAGCATTTT. This translates into CASSYSNVGQPQHF.

The chain recombines TRBV9 with TRBJ1-2; possibly TRBD1 for D (6 bases). CDR1 and CDR2 (germline): SGDLS, YYNGEE. Trimming removed 2 bases from V and 5 bases from J, with 16 bases in between. The CDR3 runs 15 residues. The CDR3: CASSVASGTPYGYTF. For the CDR3, the DNA is TGTGCCAGCAGCGTGGCGAGCGGGACACCATATGGCTACACCTTC.

The rearrangement uses TRBV19 and TRBJ2-2; D call uncertain. The CDR3 has 18 amino acids. V lost 7 bases to trimming and J lost 0 bases, with 21 bases between them. Germline V CDR1 and CDR2: LNHDA, SQIVND (reference sequence). The CDR3 sequence: CASNYSPANLANTGELFF. The DNA for the CDR3 is TGTGCCAGTAATTACTCCCCGGCAAACCTCGCGAACACCGGGGAGCTGTTTTTT. Full variable domain (remainder filled in from reference TRBV19 and TRBJ2-2): DGGITQSPKYLFRKEGQNVTLSCEQNLNHDAMYWYRQDPGQGLRLIYYSQIVNDFQKGDIAEGYSVSREKKESFPLTVTSAQKNPTAFYLCASNYSPANLANTGELFFGEGSRLTVL.

This chain joins TRBV7-9 and TRBJ2-4; perhaps TRBD1 as D (6 bases). Germline V gene data show CDR1 as SEHNR and CDR2 as FQNEAQ (reference sequence). The CDR3 contains 14 residues. V was trimmed by 5 bases and J by 5 bases, leaving 13 bases between them. CDR3 protein: CASSPEQGQNIQYF. The CDR3 nucleotides are TGTGCCAGCAGCCCCGAGCAGGGGCAAAACATTCAGTACTTC.

Comments on this clone: This CDR3 is also generated by other DNA sequences in the sample. J is TRBJ1-5 and V is TRBV28; D not resolved. The CDR3 loop spans 14 amino acids. Deletions cut 3 bases from V and 1 base from J, with 7 bases between. Germline V gene data show CDR1 as MDHEN and CDR2 as SYDVKM. The CDR3 loop reads CASSLRASNQPQHF. CDR3 DNA: TGTGCCAGCAGTTTGAGGGCCAGCAATCAGCCCCAGCATTTT.

The count of this clone is one. The chain couples TRBV30 to TRBJ2-7; 13 nucleotides line up with TRBD2. The ends lost 1 base at V and 6 bases at J; junction bases unmatched: 6. Germline V CDR1 and CDR2: GTSNPN, SVGIG (reference sequence). The CDR3 loop spans 15 amino acids. The CDR3 sequence is CAWSESGTSGVEQYF. Written as DNA, the CDR3 is TGTGCCTGGAGTGAATCCGGGACTAGCGGGGTCGAGCAGTACTTC.

The chain recombines TRBV7-3 with TRBJ2-7, with 10 bases fitting TRBD1. This CDR3 is 14 amino acids long. V lost 11 bases, J lost 3 bases, and 10 bases stayed unmatched. Germline V lookup: CDR1 SGHTA, CDR2 FQGTGA. CDR3 region: CAPGGQGNSYEQYF. In DNA form, the CDR3 reads TGTGCCCCCGGGGGACAGGGGAATAGCTACGAGCAGTACTTC. The whole variable domain, remainder taken from reference TRBV7-3 and TRBJ2-7, is GAGVSQTPSNKVTEKGKYVELRCDPISGHTALYWYRQSLGQGPEFLIYFQGTGAADDSGLPNDRFFAVRPEGSVSTLKIQRTERGDSAVYLCAPGGQGNSYEQYFGPGTRLTVT.

The chain links TRBV10-3 to TRBJ1-4, with 10 bases lining up with TRBD1. The trim removed 2 bases at V and 4 bases at J, leaving 10 bases unmatched. Germline CDR1 is ENHRY and CDR2 is SYGVKD. The CDR3 sequence is 18 residues long. The CDR3, as DNA: TGTGCCATCAGTGAGGGGTACGGGACAGGGGCCTTTAATGAAAAACTGTTTTTT. As protein: CAISEGYGTGAFNEKLFF.

The CDR3 DNA follows: TGTGCCAGTAGCCCTCTCGGGACAGCAGGGGGGCTTAACTATGGCTACACCTTC. Protein sequence: CASSPLGTAGGLNYGYTF. J is TRBJ1-2 and V is TRBV19, with TRBD1 matching over 7 bases. This CDR3 has 18 residues. V lost 6 bases and J lost 1; bases outside the gene matches: 17. Germline lookup yields CDR1 LNHDA and CDR2 SQIVND (reference sequence). Full variable domain (missing parts from reference TRBV19 and TRBJ1-2): DGGITQSPKYLFRKEGQNVTLSCEQNLNHDAMYWYRQDPGQGLRLIYYSQIVNDFQKGDIAEGYSVSREKKESFPLTVTSAQKNPTAFYLCASSPLGTAGGLNYGYTFGSGTRLTVV.

CDR3 coding DNA: TGTGCCAGCAACACATATCCGGGTAGCAATCAGCCCCAGCATTTT. Its protein product is CASNTYPGSNQPQHF. This rearrangement joins TRBV27 to TRBJ1-5; D unresolved. Trimming removed 7 bases from V and 0 bases from J, with 13 bases in between. The CDR3 runs 15 residues. In germline, CDR1 is MNHEY, CDR2 SMNVEV (reference sequence).

With regard to this clone: The sample has other DNA sequences that encode this CDR3 too. The genes are TRBV5-1 and TRBJ2-1; TRBD1 matches at 8 bases. This CDR3 contains 14 residues. The V segment lost 7 bases and the J segment 4 bases; nucleotides outside the gene matches: 7. Germline V lookup: CDR1 SGHRS, CDR2 YFSETQ. CDR3 in DNA: TGCGCCAGCTCCCCGGACAGGGCGTACAATGAGCAGTTCTTC. Its translation is CASSPDRAYNEQFF.

This sequence joins TRBV9 and TRBJ1-6; maybe TRBD1 (5 bases). The V end lost 4 bases, the J end lost 5 bases, and 16 bases lay between the germline ends. Germline V gene data show CDR1 as SGDLS and CDR2 as YYNGEE. This CDR3 comprises 16 residues. This CDR3 reads CASSLGPGPNNSPLHF. The DNA of the CDR3 is TGTGCCAGCAGCTTGGGACCGGGACCAAATAATTCACCCCTCCACTTT.

This chain connects TRBV11-2 to TRBJ2-7; unclear D gene. V lost 2 bases and J lost 5, with 10 bases in between. Germline V gene data show CDR1 as SGHAT and CDR2 as FQNNGV. The length of the CDR3 is 13 residues. CDR3 sequence (DNA): TGTGCCAGCAGCTTAATTAGTACCGACGAGCAGTACTTC. It translates to CASSLISTDEQYF.

This clone was seen once. The genes are TRBV28 and TRBJ2-3, with a weak D call TRBD1 (5 bases). Germline V gives CDR1 MDHEN, CDR2 SYDVKM. V lost 2 bases and J 4 bases, leaving 13 bases between the germline ends. This CDR3 comprises 15 residues. The DNA of the CDR3 is TGTGCCAGCAGTTTAATGGCAGGGTTTCCAGATACGCAGTATTTT. It yields the protein CASSLMAGFPDTQYF.

The rearrangement joins TRBV28 to TRBJ2-7; D gene ambiguous. This CDR3 is built from 18 residues. Germline V CDR1 and CDR2: MDHEN, SYDVKM. The germline V and J ends were trimmed by 2 bases and 0 bases, with 20 bases remaining between them. CDR3 sequence reads: CASSLRSVQAGSSYEQYF. In DNA form, the CDR3 reads TGTGCCAGCAGTTTAAGGTCGGTGCAGGCAGGATCCTCCTACGAGCAGTACTTC.

The chain employs TRBV30 and TRBJ1-1; TRBD1 matches at 7 bases. The CDR3 is 13 amino acids. V dropped 7 bases and J dropped 1; count of bases not matched to a gene: 6. Per germline, CDR1 GTSNPN and CDR2 SVGIG (reference sequence). As DNA, the CDR3 is TGTGCCTTGCTGACAGGGACGAACACTGAAGCTTTCTTT. Translating it yields CALLTGTNTEAFF. Looking up the rest from reference TRBV30 and TRBJ1-1 gives the full variable domain: SQTIHQWPATLVQPVGSPLSLECTVEGTSNPNLYWYRQAAGRGLQLLFYSVGIGQISSEVPQNLSASRPQDRQFILSSKKLLLSDSGFYLCALLTGTNTEAFFGQGTRLTVV.

The V call is TRBV7-9, the J call TRBJ2-3; 8 bases match TRBD2. Germline V lookup: CDR1 SEHNR, CDR2 FQNEAQ (reference sequence). The CDR3 runs 15 residues. The ends lost 4 bases at V and 2 bases at J; junction bases unmatched: 5. The DNA for the CDR3 is TGTGCCAGCAGCTACGGGAGGGCCGACACAGATACGCAGTATTTT. It translates to CASSYGRADTDTQYF.

This sequence joins TRBV7-8 and TRBJ2-7; TRBD1 matches at 7 bases. CDR1 and CDR2 (germline): SGHVS, FQNEAQ. J lost 3 bases, V lost 6 bases, and 5 bases had no gene match. The CDR3 spans 13 residues. The CDR3 DNA follows: TGTGCCAGCAGTTATGACAGGGTCTACGAGCAGTACTTC. The encoded protein is CASSYDRVYEQYF. Variable domain in full (rest from reference TRBV7-8 and TRBJ2-7): GAGVSQSPRYKVAKRGQDVALRCDPISGHVSLFWYQQALGQGPEFLTYFQNEAQLDKSGLPSDRFFAERPEGSVSTLKIQRTQQEDSAVYLCASSYDRVYEQYFGPGTRLTVT.

This chain connects TRBV7-9 to TRBJ2-1; possible D gene TRBD2, 5 bases. From germline, CDR1 is SEHNR and CDR2 FQNEAQ (reference sequence). The CDR3 covers 13 residues. V lost 5 bases and J lost 3, with 8 bases in between. The CDR3, as DNA: TGTGCCAGCAGCGACCGGGACTACAATGAGCAGTTCTTC. This gives the protein CASSDRDYNEQFF.

V usage is TRBV11-2 and J usage is TRBJ1-1; TRBD1 aligns across 7 bases. Germline loops: CDR1 SGHAT, CDR2 FQNNGV. Trimming took 5 bases from V and 6 from J; bases not matched to a gene: 9. The CDR3 is made up of 14 amino acids. DNA for the CDR3: TGTGCCAGCAGCCTCCGACAGGGATGGGCTGAAGCTTTCTTT. It specifies CASSLRQGWAEAFF.

The chain links TRBV7-9 to TRBJ1-2; D is possibly TRBD1 (5 bases). Germline V gives CDR1 SEHNR, CDR2 FQNEAQ (reference sequence). The CDR3 is 16 amino acids. The V gene lost 5 bases and the J gene lost 0 bases, with 16 bases spanning the gap. The CDR3: CASSTYRPGANYGYTF. Here the CDR3 DNA reads TGTGCCAGCAGCACCTATCGACCGGGGGCTAACTATGGCTACACCTTC.

This chain links TRBV6-5 with TRBJ1-5; weak D call: TRBD1 (5 bases). Germline V lookup: CDR1 MNHEY, CDR2 SVGAGI. CDR3 size: 14 residues. Trimming shortened V by 5 bases and J by 1 base, and 9 bases separated the two germline ends. CDR3 region: CASSEPGSNQPQHF. DNA for the CDR3: TGTGCCAGCAGTGAGCCAGGGAGCAATCAGCCCCAGCATTTT.

The V and J genes are TRBV6-5 and TRBJ1-5, with D perhaps TRBD1 (6 bases). The germline gives CDR1 MNHEY, CDR2 SVGAGI. The length of the CDR3 is 13 residues. V lost 7 bases and J 5 bases, leaving 12 bases between the germline ends. The CDR3 coding sequence is TGTGCCAGCACCCAGGGGCTTGATCAGCCCCAGCATTTT. Residues: CASTQGLDQPQHF.

The gene calls are TRBV5-6 and TRBJ2-5, with D perhaps given as TRBD1 or TRBD2 (7 bases each). CDR1 is SGHDT, CDR2 YYEEEE, per germline. The CDR3 is made up of 15 amino acids. The germline V and J ends were trimmed by 4 bases and 5 bases, with 18 bases remaining between them. The DNA for the CDR3 is TGTGCCAGCAGCGCCGGGGGGCTGGACAGGGAGACCCAGTACTTC. It encodes CASSAGGLDRETQYF.

The chain joins TRBV4-1 to TRBJ2-7; D is unclear. Between the trimmed V and J ends, which lost 2 bases and 6 bases, there was a span of 14 bases. Germline CDR1 is MGHRA and CDR2 is YSYEKL. The CDR3 is made up of 14 amino acids. The CDR3 DNA is TGCGCCAGCAGCCAAACCCGGATTGGCACCGAGCAGTACTTC. This codes for CASSQTRIGTEQYF.

CDR3 in amino acids: CASSPLAESHEQYF. CDR3 in DNA: TGTGCCAGCAGCCCCCTAGCGGAAAGTCACGAGCAGTACTTC. V gene TRBV6-7 combines with J gene TRBJ2-7, with 7 positions matching TRBD2. TRBV6-7 is an ORF; its function is uncertain. The CDR3 is made up of 14 amino acids. J lost 5 bases, V lost 6 bases, and 10 bases had no gene match.

A note on this clone: In the same sample, other DNA sequences code for this CDR3. The genes are TRBV10-1 and TRBJ2-7, with D unresolved. This CDR3 has 13 amino acids. Germline V gene lookup returns CDR1 WNHNN and CDR2 SYGVQD (reference sequence). The ends were cut back, 0 bases at V and 4 bases at J, with 7 bases in the middle. CDR3 coding DNA: TGCGCCAGCAGTGAGTCAGATGGGTACGAGCAGTACTTC. Protein product: CASSESDGYEQYF.

V gene TRBV7-2 combines with J gene TRBJ2-1; 9 bases line up with TRBD2. CDR3 length equals 14 residues. The V and J ends lost 1 base and 10 bases, in that order; junction bases with no gene match: 5. Germline V lookup: CDR1 SGHTA, CDR2 FQGNSA. CDR3 region: CASSLGLAGWEQFF. CDR3 in DNA: TGTGCCAGCAGCTTAGGTCTAGCGGGATGGGAGCAGTTCTTC. Drawing the rest from reference TRBV7-2 and TRBJ2-1, the complete variable domain is GAGVSQSPSNKVTEKGKDVELRCDPISGHTALYWYRQSLGQGLEFLIYFQGNSAPDKSGLPSDRFSAERTGGSVSTLTIQRTQQEDSAVYLCASSLGLAGWEQFFGPGTRLTVL.

This clone came up a few times. V usage is TRBV5-8 and J usage is TRBJ1-2; TRBD1 agrees at 8 bases. The CDR3 has 14 residues. The trim removed 1 base at V and 12 bases at J, leaving 11 bases unmatched. Germline V gene data show CDR1 as SGHTS and CDR2 as YDEGEE. CDR3 amino acids: CASSLITGGKVNTF. The CDR3, as DNA: TGTGCCAGCAGCTTGATTACAGGGGGGAAGGTGAACACCTTC. Based on the CDR3 plus reference TRBV5-8 and TRBJ1-2, the full variable domain is EAGVTQSPTHLIKTRGQQATLRCSPISGHTSVYWYQQALGLGLQFLLWYDEGEERNRGNFPPRFSGRQFPNYSSELNVNALELEDSALYLCASSLITGGKVNTFGSGTRLTVV.